The TCR beta chain under discussion was sequenced for a study of CD8+CD57+ T cells in acquired aplastic anemia. Study outcomes and limitations: Both patients and controls carried the same twenty-nine CD8+ CDR3 sequences.

To note about this clonotype: The antigen remains undetermined.

Genomic DNA, serving as template, underwent TCR beta VDJ and CDR3 profiling. Using its own MiXCR run on the reads, TCRdb lists one record per CDR3 protein. This table has 250,000 or so distinct CDR3 sequences, around half appearing once. The germline gives CDR1 LNHDA, CDR2 SQIVND (reference sequence). This CDR3 is built from 15 residues. V dropped 4 bases and J dropped 5 bases, with 17 bases sitting between them. Sequencing involved patients with CD8+CD57+ cell expansion previously shown by flow cytometry. The source of this sequence is a human donor with aplastic anemia. Sequenced: sorted CD4+, CD8+, or CD8+CD57+ T cells (not recorded which) from PBMCs. The chain couples TRBV19 to TRBJ2-5, with D perhaps TRBD2 (6 bases). CDR3 loop: CASSTSFGGWETQYF. CDR3 DNA sequence: TGTGCCAGTAGTACTTCCTTCGGAGGGTGGGAGACCCAGTACTTC.